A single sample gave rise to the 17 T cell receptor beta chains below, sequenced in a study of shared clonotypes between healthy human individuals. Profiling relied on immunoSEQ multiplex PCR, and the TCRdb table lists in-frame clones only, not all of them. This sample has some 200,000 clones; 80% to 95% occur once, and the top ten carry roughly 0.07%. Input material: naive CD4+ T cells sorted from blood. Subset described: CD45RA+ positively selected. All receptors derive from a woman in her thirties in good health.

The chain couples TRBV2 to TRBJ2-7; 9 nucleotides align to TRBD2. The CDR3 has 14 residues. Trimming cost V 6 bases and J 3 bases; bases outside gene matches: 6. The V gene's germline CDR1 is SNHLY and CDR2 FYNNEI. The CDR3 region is CASRVSGSVYEQYF. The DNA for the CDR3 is TGTGCCAGCAGAGTTAGCGGGAGTGTCTACGAGCAGTACTTC.

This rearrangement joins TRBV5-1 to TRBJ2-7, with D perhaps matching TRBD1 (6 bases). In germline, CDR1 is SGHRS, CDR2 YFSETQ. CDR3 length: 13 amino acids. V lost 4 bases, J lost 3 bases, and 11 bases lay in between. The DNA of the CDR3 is TGCGCCAGCAGCCTGTTGGGACACTACGAGCAGTACTTC. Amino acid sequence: CASSLLGHYEQYF.

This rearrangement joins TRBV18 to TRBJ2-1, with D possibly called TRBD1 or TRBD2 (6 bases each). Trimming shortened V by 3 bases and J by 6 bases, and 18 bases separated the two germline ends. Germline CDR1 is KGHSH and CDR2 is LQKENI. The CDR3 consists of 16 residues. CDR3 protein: CASSPRGDFQSNEQFF. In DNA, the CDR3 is TGTGCCAGCTCACCGAGGGGGGACTTCCAGAGCAATGAGCAGTTCTTC.

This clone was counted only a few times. The CDR3 DNA follows: TGCGCCAGCAGCCCGAGGACTAGCGTTTCCTACGAGCAGTACTTC. Its protein product is CASSPRTSVSYEQYF. This chain links TRBV4-1 with TRBJ2-7; TRBD2 matches 9 bases. The CDR3 length is 15 residues. Germline V gives CDR1 MGHRA, CDR2 YSYEKL. V dropped 4 bases and J dropped 1; count of bases not matched to a gene: 5.

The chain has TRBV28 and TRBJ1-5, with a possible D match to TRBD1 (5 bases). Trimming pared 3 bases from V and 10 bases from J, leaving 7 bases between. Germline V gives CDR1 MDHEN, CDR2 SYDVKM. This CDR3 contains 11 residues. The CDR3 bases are TGTGCCAGCAGTTTCCAGGGACCCCAGCATTTT. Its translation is CASSFQGPQHF.

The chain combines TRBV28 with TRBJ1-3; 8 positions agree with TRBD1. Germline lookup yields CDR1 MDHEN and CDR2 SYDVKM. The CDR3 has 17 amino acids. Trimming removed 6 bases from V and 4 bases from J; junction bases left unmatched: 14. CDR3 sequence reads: CASRRSARGPLGNTIYF. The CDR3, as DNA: TGTGCCAGCAGACGAAGCGCCAGGGGGCCGCTCGGAAACACCATATATTTT. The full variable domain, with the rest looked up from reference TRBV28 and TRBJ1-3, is DVKVTQSSRYLVKRTGEKVFLECVQDMDHENMFWYRQDPGLGLRLIYFSYDVKMKEKGDIPEGYSVSREKKERFSLILESASTNQTSMYLCASRRSARGPLGNTIYFGEGSWLTVV.

This CDR3 reads CASSSPRDSNTEAFF. The CDR3 DNA follows: TGTGCCAGCAGTTCCCCACGGGACAGTAACACTGAAGCTTTCTTT. This sequence joins TRBV27 and TRBJ1-1; 7 nucleotides match TRBD1. V dropped 4 bases and J dropped 2; count of bases not matched to a gene: 7. The CDR3 spans 15 residues. Germline values: CDR1 MNHEY, CDR2 SMNVEV (reference sequence).

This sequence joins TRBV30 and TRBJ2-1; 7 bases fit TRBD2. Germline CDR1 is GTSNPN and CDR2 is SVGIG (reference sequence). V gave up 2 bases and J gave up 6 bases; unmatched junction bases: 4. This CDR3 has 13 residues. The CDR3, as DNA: TGTGCCTGGAGTAGGGGCGGGAGCAATGAGCAGTTCTTC. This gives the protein CAWSRGGSNEQFF.

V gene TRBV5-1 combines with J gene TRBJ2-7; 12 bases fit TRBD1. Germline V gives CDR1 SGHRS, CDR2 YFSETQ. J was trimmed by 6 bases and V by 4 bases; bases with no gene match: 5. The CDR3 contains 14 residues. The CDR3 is CASSQGQGAGEQYF. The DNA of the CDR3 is TGCGCCAGCAGCCAGGGACAGGGGGCTGGCGAGCAGTACTTC.

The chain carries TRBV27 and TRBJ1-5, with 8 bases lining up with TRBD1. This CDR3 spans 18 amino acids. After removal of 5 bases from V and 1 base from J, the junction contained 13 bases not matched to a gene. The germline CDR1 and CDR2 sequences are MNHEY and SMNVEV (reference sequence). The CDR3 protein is CASSARGRGLSSNQPQHF. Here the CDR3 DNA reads TGTGCCAGCAGTGCCAGGGGGCGCGGATTGTCGAGCAATCAGCCCCAGCATTTT.

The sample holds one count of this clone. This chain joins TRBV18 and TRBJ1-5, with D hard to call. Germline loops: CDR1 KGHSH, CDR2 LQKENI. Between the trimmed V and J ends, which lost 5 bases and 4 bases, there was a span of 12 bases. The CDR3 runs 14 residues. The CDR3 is CASSGSRGNQPQHF. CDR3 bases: TGTGCCAGCTCAGGGTCTCGCGGAAATCAGCCCCAGCATTTT. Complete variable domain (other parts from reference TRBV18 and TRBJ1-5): NAGVMQNPRHLVRRRGQEARLRCSPMKGHSHVYWYRQLPEEGLKFMVYLQKENIIDESGMPKERFSAEFPKEGPSILRIQQVVRGDSAAYFCASSGSRGNQPQHFGDGTRLSIL.

This chain's CDR3 is CAHSGRLDNEQFF. The CDR3, as DNA: TGTGCCCACAGCGGGAGGCTAGACAATGAGCAGTTCTTC. The chain employs TRBV28 and TRBJ2-1, with 9 bases matching TRBD2. Germline trimming cut 11 bases from V and 5 bases from J; bases unmatched to any gene: 7. Germline V gene data show CDR1 as MDHEN and CDR2 as SYDVKM. The CDR3 contains 13 residues.

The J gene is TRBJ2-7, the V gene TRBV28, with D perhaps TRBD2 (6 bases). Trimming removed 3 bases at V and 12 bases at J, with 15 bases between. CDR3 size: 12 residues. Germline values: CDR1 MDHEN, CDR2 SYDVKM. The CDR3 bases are TGTGCCAGCAGTTTGGGTAGCGGAGGACGGTACTTC. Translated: CASSLGSGGRYF.

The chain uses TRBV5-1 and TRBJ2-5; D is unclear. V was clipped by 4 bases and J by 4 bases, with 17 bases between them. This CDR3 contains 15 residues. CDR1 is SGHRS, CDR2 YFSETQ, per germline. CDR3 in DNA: TGCGCCAGCAGCGACCTCCAGGCGCCCGGAGAGACCCAGTACTTC. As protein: CASSDLQAPGETQYF.

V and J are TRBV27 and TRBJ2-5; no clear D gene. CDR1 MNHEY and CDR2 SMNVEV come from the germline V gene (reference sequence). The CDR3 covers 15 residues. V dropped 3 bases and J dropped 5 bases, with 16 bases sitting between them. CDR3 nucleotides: TGTGCCAGCAGTTTTGGTCTCCCGCCTAAGGAGACCCAGTACTTC. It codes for CASSFGLPPKETQYF.

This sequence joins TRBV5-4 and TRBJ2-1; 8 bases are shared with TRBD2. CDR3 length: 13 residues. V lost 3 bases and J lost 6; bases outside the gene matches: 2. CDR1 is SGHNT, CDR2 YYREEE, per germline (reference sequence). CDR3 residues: CASSWSGSNEQFF. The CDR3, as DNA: TGTGCCAGCAGCTGGAGCGGGAGCAATGAGCAGTTCTTC.

The CDR3 nucleotides read TGTGCCAGCAGCCAGGGGGGTAGCAATCAGCCCCAGCATTTT. It yields the protein CASSQGGSNQPQHF. This sequence joins TRBV14 and TRBJ1-5, with D maybe TRBD1 (5 bases). The CDR3 is 14 residues long. Trimming removed 3 bases from V and 0 bases from J, with 6 bases in between. Germline loops: CDR1 SGHDN, CDR2 FVKESK.